This T cell receptor (beta chain) is from a study of multiple sclerosis patients with progressive multifocal leukoencephalopathy (dated 2019 in TCRdb). With respect to the entire study: The controls were a handful of MS patients treated with natalizumab who did not develop PML and who were sampled longitudinally. The study was designed to detect JC virus-specific or public T-cell expansions arising at the time of PML onset. Two patients on natalizumab who later developed PML were tracked over time from before therapy, through 6 and 12 months, up to PML onset. Peripheral T and B cells were examined in MS patients who went on to develop PML (4 under natalizumab, 1 after alemtuzumab) as well as in treated patients who did not.

This clone has a single count. Its binding antigen is unknown. No base qualities exist here, and no much larger clone lies one base off it. Via the germline V gene (reference sequence), CDR1 is MNHEY and CDR2 SMNVEV. From its cysteine to its phenylalanine, the CDR3 spans 12 amino acids. Only the CDR3 region is kept as DNA, spanning 36 bases read in frame from base 1. V is pared back by 4 bases and J by 7 bases, with 11 bases lying between the germline termini. Findings and caveats that apply to the study as a whole: When PML developed, no shared TRBV or TRBJ gene usage and no preferred TRBV-TRBJ pairings were found. Lower normalized Shannon entropy suggested less diverse TRB repertoires in most PML patients, whereas the natalizumab-treated controls showed values near 1. The analysis covered only peripheral blood, although cerebrospinal fluid or brain lymphocytes might be more informative for natalizumab-associated PML. TRB clones above 0.5% frequency appeared only in PML patients, but expanded clones at PML onset were already present before and during natalizumab therapy. Because the cohort was small and descriptive, it remained unclear whether the findings reflect JC virus infection or general immunocompromise.

Using the immunoSEQ two-step multiplex PCR at survey-level depth, TRB CDR3 regions were amplified from genomic DNA. Each PCR was spiked with synthetic inline TR CDR3 controls spanning all V-J pairings to estimate template counts and remove amplification bias. Reads went through processing to reduce amplification and sequencing bias, and quantification was done against synthetic TR CDR3 analogs. Per the original workflow: Raw data were processed in ImmunoSEQ Analyzer, removing out-of-frame sequences and CDR3s with stop codons, and genes were named by IMGT nomenclature. Normalized Shannon entropy, defined as 1 minus Pielou's evenness, was used to summarize repertoire diversity. Two TRB sequences were counted as identical only if the two sequences had the same V gene, J gene and CDR3. Public PML clonotypes were CDR3s shared by two or more PML-onset samples but absent earlier, in controls, and in public databases. CDR3 amino acid composition by position was analyzed with Skylign using the observed count method. Held by TCRdb, this immuneACCESS table contains in-frame sequences only and omits some clones. Under half of the omission traces to an unresolved V gene where checked; the cause of the rest is unknown. Clone size and V and J calls were adopted from that table, with D and trimming inferred from the DNA. A total of under 40,000 clones appear in this sample, about 92% of them only once. Together, the top ten hold more than 1.5% of the sample.

What the time point label conveys for this sample: before natalizumab initiation. Every listed patient had earlier received interferon beta, and every PML patient was female. T0 blood samples were collected before the first natalizumab infusion. Ficoll-Hypaque density gradient centrifugation was used to isolate peripheral blood mononuclear cells. What was sequenced was PBMCs. This chain is built from TRBV27 and TRBJ2-7; TRBD2 could be the D gene, as 6 bases match. This receptor was identified in a man younger than 45 with multiple sclerosis. The nucleotide sequence reads TGTGCCAGCAGTTCAGGACGGGGGGAGCAGTACTTC. It codes for CASSSGRGEQYF.